One and the same sample provided the 27 T cell receptor beta chains below, sequenced in a study of beta chain features in type 1 diabetes. Points from the study as a whole: Researchers report that Type 1 diabetes patients had moderately but significantly shorter TCRB CDR3s across all four CD4+ subsets.

Which antigens these TCRs recognize remains unknown. Expressed TCRB transcripts were sequenced, since all the RNA that had been isolated was reverse transcribed. Assay: immunoSEQ multiplex PCR; the TCRdb copy retains only in-frame clones and omits some. The sample consists of 200,000 to 250,000 clones, approximately 13% of them appearing once. Sequenced: naive CD4+ T cells from blood. These receptors were collected from a man aged 25-45 years with type 1 diabetes.

This clone was counted only a few times. The rearrangement joins TRBV7-8 to TRBJ1-4, with D possibly matching TRBD1 (5 bases). Trimming removed 2 bases from V and 0 bases from J, with 7 bases in between. Per the germline V gene, CDR1 is SGHVS and CDR2 is FQNEAQ. The CDR3 spans 15 residues. The CDR3 DNA reads as TGTGCCAGCAGCTTACAGACAGCAACTAATGAAAAACTGTTTTTT. Its translation is CASSLQTATNEKLFF.

The chain joins TRBV11-2 to TRBJ2-7; 7 bases agree with TRBD1. Germline trimming cut 4 bases from V and 1 base from J; bases unmatched to any gene: 7. There are 15 residues in the CDR3. The germline CDR1 and CDR2 sequences are SGHAT and FQNNGV. In nucleotides, the CDR3 is TGTGCCAGCAGCTCCGTGAGGGGGCGATCCTACGAGCAGTACTTC. Protein sequence: CASSSVRGRSYEQYF.

The CDR3 bases are TGTGCCAGCAGTCCCCGAAAGCTGAGGACAGATACGCAGTATTTT. Its translation is CASSPRKLRTDTQYF. This chain uses TRBV27 with TRBJ2-3; D call uncertain. CDR3 size: 15 residues. The germline CDR1 and CDR2 sequences are MNHEY and SMNVEV (reference sequence). V was cut by 5 bases and J by 3 bases, with 15 bases left in between.

The genes are TRBV29-1 and TRBJ1-2; D uncertain. This CDR3 contains 13 residues. V lost 3 bases and J lost 0, with 8 bases in between. Germline V lookup: CDR1 SQVTM, CDR2 ANQGSEA. The CDR3 DNA reads as TGCAGCGTTGACCAACTAGCTAACTATGGCTACACCTTC. This encodes CSVDQLANYGYTF.

The chain has TRBV18 and TRBJ1-5; tentatively, D is TRBD1 (5 bases). This CDR3 spans 17 amino acids. Germline CDR1 and CDR2: KGHSH and LQKENI. V was clipped by 2 bases and J by 1 base, with 15 bases between them. CDR3 sequence: CASSPRSGGGSNQPQHF. DNA of the CDR3: TGTGCCAGCTCACCAAGATCGGGGGGTGGAAGCAATCAGCCCCAGCATTTT.

This clone was found a few times. The J gene is TRBJ1-6, the V gene TRBV7-9; 9 bases match TRBD1. With 4 bases clipped from V and 8 bases from J, the junction kept 6 bases outside the gene matches. This CDR3 contains 15 residues. Germline loops: CDR1 SEHNR, CDR2 FQNEAQ (reference sequence). This chain's CDR3 is CASSSGQGLDSPLHF. For the CDR3, the DNA is TGTGCCAGCAGCTCCGGACAGGGGTTGGATTCACCCCTCCACTTT.

The V and J genes are TRBV5-4 and TRBJ2-3, with 9 bases fitting TRBD1. The V gene end was trimmed by 4 bases and the J gene end by 6 bases; junction bases not matched to a gene: 9. CDR3 length: 15 residues. Germline values: CDR1 SGHNT, CDR2 YYREEE (reference sequence). The CDR3, as DNA: TGTGCCAGCAGCATTGGGGGGACAGGGTCCGATACGCAGTATTTT. It codes for CASSIGGTGSDTQYF. The variable domain in full, completed from reference TRBV5-4 and TRBJ2-3, reads ETGVTQSPTHLIKTRGQQVTLRCSSQSGHNTVSWYQQALGQGPQFIFQYYREEENGRGNFPPRFSGLQFPNYSSELNVNALELDDSALYLCASSIGGTGSDTQYFGPGTRLTVL.

This clone showed up just a few times. The chain combines TRBV30 with TRBJ2-3; 10 bases align to TRBD2. The germline V gene has CDR1 GTSNPN and CDR2 SVGIG (reference sequence). This CDR3 spans 16 amino acids. Trimming took 1 base from V and 3 from J; bases not matched to a gene: 7. The CDR3 reads CAWSGIAGGLTDTQYF. CDR3 in DNA: TGTGCCTGGAGTGGAATAGCGGGGGGACTTACAGATACGCAGTATTTT.

The chain has TRBV30 and TRBJ2-1, with 7 bases lining up with TRBD2. Losses at the gene ends were 5 bases for V and 3 bases for J; bases not matched to a gene: 4. The germline CDR1 and CDR2 sequences are GTSNPN and SVGIG (reference sequence). CDR3 length: 13 residues. CDR3 in DNA: TGTGCCTGGGACCGGGACTACTACAATGAGCAGTTCTTC. Its protein is CAWDRDYYNEQFF.

The chain uses TRBV2 and TRBJ2-3, with no clear D. The V gene's germline CDR1 is SNHLY and CDR2 FYNNEI. This CDR3 comprises 11 residues. The ends were cut back, 8 bases at V and 10 bases at J, with 13 bases in the middle. CDR3 bases: TGTGCCAGCTCTCCTTGGAGTCCGCAGTATTTT. Residues: CASSPWSPQYF.

For this clone: Other nucleotide sequences from this sample produce the same CDR3. The rearrangement joins TRBV5-1 to TRBJ1-1, with D perhaps TRBD1 (5 bases). Between the trimmed V and J ends, which lost 2 bases and 1 base, there was a span of 6 bases. The CDR3 is made up of 13 amino acids. CDR1 SGHRS and CDR2 YFSETQ come from the germline V gene. CDR3 nucleotides: TGCGCCAGCAGCTTTCAGGGGAACACTGAAGCTTTCTTT. Translated, it gives CASSFQGNTEAFF.

The chain links TRBV4-1 to TRBJ2-7; 8 positions agree with TRBD1. After removal of 2 bases from V and 3 bases from J, the junction contained 6 bases not matched to a gene. Germline V gives CDR1 MGHRA, CDR2 YSYEKL. The CDR3 has 15 residues. CDR3 bases: TGCGCCAGCAGCCAACCCCGGGACAGGTTCTACGAGCAGTACTTC. Protein: CASSQPRDRFYEQYF.

This chain joins TRBV6-6 and TRBJ1-2, with 9 bases lining up with TRBD1. This CDR3 has 13 amino acids. V lost 5 bases to trimming and J lost 10 bases; unmatched junction nucleotides: 8. Germline loops: CDR1 MNHNY, CDR2 SVGAGI (reference sequence). The CDR3 loop is CASSVPGTGNYTF. DNA of the CDR3: TGTGCCAGCAGTGTACCCGGGACAGGGAACTACACCTTC.

The table lists this clone with a few counts. The CDR3 nucleotides are TGTGCCAGCAGCTTGGGACAGGCGGGCTCCCAGCATTTT. Translation gives CASSLGQAGSQHF. The chain has TRBV5-4 and TRBJ1-5; the D gene is possibly TRBD1 (6 bases). The CDR3 sequence is 13 residues long. The germline V gene encodes CDR1 SGHNT and CDR2 YYREEE (reference sequence). Trimming took 0 bases from V and 11 from J, leaving 12 bases between them.

This clone has only a few counts. The CDR3, as DNA: TGTGCCAGCAGCGTAGGTCGGGGGTGGGATCAGCCCCAGCATTTT. Its protein is CASSVGRGWDQPQHF. The chain combines TRBV9 with TRBJ1-5, with a weak D call TRBD1 (5 bases). The germline V gene has CDR1 SGDLS and CDR2 YYNGEE. V lost 0 bases to trimming and J lost 5 bases, with 12 bases between them. The CDR3 has 15 amino acids.

The chain's CDR3 is CASSQVAGPPGGYTF. The CDR3 DNA reads as TGCGCCAGCAGCCAAGTAGCAGGCCCCCCAGGGGGCTACACCTTC. The V and J genes are TRBV4-1 and TRBJ1-2, with a possible D match to TRBD1 (5 bases). The CDR3 has 15 residues. The V gene lost 1 base and the J gene lost 8 bases, with 17 bases spanning the gap. CDR1 MGHRA and CDR2 YSYEKL come from the germline V gene.

The chain carries TRBV25-1 and TRBJ2-1; 8 nucleotides agree with TRBD2. The germline V gene has CDR1 MGHDK and CDR2 SYGVNS. V lost 4 bases, J lost 1 base, and 9 bases stayed unmatched. This CDR3 is 17 amino acids long. In DNA form, the CDR3 reads TGTGCCAGCAGTGTCAGCGGGAGTCGAGGGTCCTACAATGAGCAGTTCTTC. Residues: CASSVSGSRGSYNEQFF.

The chain employs TRBV15 and TRBJ1-4, with 7 bases aligning to TRBD1. This CDR3 has 14 amino acids. Germline V gives CDR1 LNHNV, CDR2 YYDKDF (reference sequence). V shed 3 bases and J 7 bases; nucleotides not matched to a gene: 5. The CDR3 loop reads CATSRGRGAEKLFF. The CDR3 DNA reads as TGTGCCACCAGCAGGGGCAGGGGGGCTGAAAAACTGTTTTTT.

The chain uses TRBV30 and TRBJ2-7; tentative D call: TRBD2 (6 bases). This CDR3 has 13 amino acids. Trimming removed 2 bases at V and 5 bases at J, with 13 bases between. Germline V CDR1 and CDR2: GTSNPN, SVGIG (reference sequence). CDR3 bases: TGTGCCTGGAGTCCGCAGGGAGGAAACGAGCAGTACTTC. It codes for CAWSPQGGNEQYF.

The chain employs TRBV7-2 and TRBJ2-7; TRBD2 matches at 8 bases. V was clipped by 3 bases and J by 1 base; unmatched bases: 8. The CDR3 contains 16 residues. Germline V lookup: CDR1 SGHTA, CDR2 FQGNSA. CDR3 amino acids: CASSFLKAGGSYEQYF. The CDR3, as DNA: TGTGCCAGCAGCTTTTTGAAGGCGGGAGGTTCCTACGAGCAGTACTTC.

This clone was observed a handful of times. This chain joins TRBV18 and TRBJ1-1; maybe TRBD1 (6 bases). Germline loops: CDR1 KGHSH, CDR2 LQKENI. Trimming shortened V by 6 bases and J by 4 bases, and 15 bases separated the two germline ends. The CDR3 runs 14 residues. CDR3 DNA sequence: TGTGCCAGCTCTCTCAACAGGGATGGCACTGAAGCTTTCTTT. Translation gives CASSLNRDGTEAFF.

The rearrangement uses TRBV2 and TRBJ1-1, with D possibly being TRBD1 (6 bases). CDR3 length: 12 amino acids. CDR1 is SNHLY, CDR2 FYNNEI, per germline. V lost 10 bases to trimming and J lost 4 bases, with 13 bases between them. This chain's CDR3 is CAIGTLGTEAFF. The CDR3 DNA sequence: TGTGCCATTGGGACACTTGGCACTGAAGCTTTCTTT.

The chain has TRBV4-3 and TRBJ2-6, with 10 nucleotides matching TRBD1. The germline CDR1 and CDR2 sequences are LGHNA and YSLEER. Trimming removed 3 bases from V and 2 bases from J; junction bases left unmatched: 13. The CDR3 extends over 20 amino acids. The CDR3 bases are TGCGCCAGCAGCCAGGCCCCTGCGGGCGGACAGGGGGCTGGGGCCAACGTCCTGACTTTC. It yields the protein CASSQAPAGGQGAGANVLTF.

The chain carries TRBV7-2 and TRBJ1-5; 8 positions match TRBD1. CDR1 SGHTA and CDR2 FQGNSA come from the germline V gene. This CDR3 has 14 amino acids. V trimming: 7 bases; J trimming: 2 bases; junction bases outside the gene matches: 4. The CDR3 coding sequence is TGTGCCAGCACCACGACAGGGGGCAATCAGCCCCAGCATTTT. It yields the protein CASTTTGGNQPQHF.

There are a few counts of this clone. The chain recombines TRBV2 with TRBJ2-7; 8 nucleotides agree with TRBD1. Per germline, CDR1 SNHLY and CDR2 FYNNEI. V shed 4 bases and J 2 bases; nucleotides not matched to a gene: 7. The CDR3 totals 15 residues. The CDR3 sequence is CASSATGVGPYEQYF. CDR3 DNA: TGTGCCAGCAGTGCGACAGGGGTAGGGCCCTACGAGCAGTACTTC. Complete variable domain (other parts from reference TRBV2 and TRBJ2-7): EPEVTQTPSHQVTQMGQEVILRCVPISNHLYFYWYRQILGQKVEFLVSFYNNEISEKSEIFDDQFSVERPDGSNFTLKIRSTKLEDSAMYFCASSATGVGPYEQYFGPGTRLTVT.

This clone was detected only a few times. J is TRBJ2-2 and V is TRBV5-1; a weak D match, TRBD2 (6 bases). The germline V and J ends were trimmed by 6 bases and 4 bases, with 19 bases remaining between them. Germline assignment: CDR1 SGHRS and CDR2 YFSETQ. The CDR3 is 16 amino acids. The DNA of the CDR3 is TGCGCCAGCATCGAAAACGGAGGGGAGGCCACCGGGGAGCTGTTTTTT. Translated: CASIENGGEATGELFF.

The chain is built from TRBV30 and TRBJ2-7; D perhaps matches TRBD2 (5 bases). The CDR3 contains 13 residues. The germline gives CDR1 GTSNPN, CDR2 SVGIG (reference sequence). Trimming stripped 3 bases from V and 3 bases from J, with 12 bases between. This CDR3 reads CAWRASWDYEQYF. CDR3 coding DNA: TGTGCCTGGAGGGCTAGCTGGGACTACGAGCAGTACTTC.